These 15 T cell receptor beta chains came from one sample sequenced in a study of shared clonotypes between healthy human individuals. Profiling relied on immunoSEQ multiplex PCR, and the TCRdb table lists in-frame clones only, not all of them. Altogether 700,000 to 950,000 clones are present, about 96% being singletons, with the ten largest covering about 0.25%. Naive-designated CD8 cells lacked CD45RO, were positively enriched for CCR7, and omitted terminally differentiated effector memory CD45RA+ cells. The material sequenced was naive CD8+ T cells sorted from blood. All receptors derive from a man aged 25 to 45 in good health.

This clone was seen only a few times. The chain is built from TRBV5-4 and TRBJ2-7; possibly TRBD2 for D (5 bases). This CDR3 spans 17 amino acids. Per germline, CDR1 SGHNT and CDR2 YYREEE (reference sequence). The V and J ends lost 0 bases and 6 bases respectively, with 22 bases between them. This CDR3 reads CASSLGTQRGSLREQYF. The CDR3 nucleotides read TGTGCCAGCAGCTTGGGTACCCAACGGGGATCCCTACGCGAGCAGTACTTC.

The V and J genes are TRBV9 and TRBJ2-2, with TRBD1 matching over 7 bases. This CDR3 comprises 14 residues. Trimming took 8 bases from V and 4 from J; bases not matched to a gene: 8. In germline, CDR1 is SGDLS, CDR2 YYNGEE. The CDR3 sequence: CASQPGQPTGELFF. Written as DNA, the CDR3 is TGTGCCAGTCAACCGGGACAGCCCACCGGGGAGCTGTTTTTT.

The chain uses TRBV27 and TRBJ2-1, with 7 bases identical to TRBD1. The CDR3 runs 20 residues. CDR1 and CDR2 from the germline V gene are MNHEY and SMNVEV (reference sequence). The ends lost 4 bases at V and 7 bases at J; junction bases unmatched: 25. CDR3 in DNA: TGTGCCAGCAGTTCGCGGAGACAGGGTGAAGAGGTTGTGGGCCGGAATGAGCAGTTCTTC. Translated: CASSSRRQGEEVVGRNEQFF.

This chain links TRBV27 with TRBJ1-5; D not resolved. V was clipped by 5 bases and J by 6 bases, with 14 bases between them. This CDR3 region has 14 residues. CDR1 is MNHEY and CDR2 is SMNVEV in the germline V gene (reference sequence). The DNA of the CDR3 is TGTGCCAGCAGTCGAAAGGGTAGTGCTCAGCCCCAGCATTTT. Its protein is CASSRKGSAQPQHF.

DNA for the CDR3: TGTGCCAGCAGTGAAGCACCGGGAGGCGTCGTTGGAAACACCATATATTTT. The encoded protein is CASSEAPGGVVGNTIYF. The chain has TRBV6-1 and TRBJ1-3; D gene ambiguous. Trimming shortened V by 0 bases and J by 3 bases, and 15 bases separated the two germline ends. CDR1 is MNHNS and CDR2 is SASEGT in the germline V gene. The CDR3 is 17 amino acids.

This chain uses TRBV9 with TRBJ2-7; D is undetermined. The germline V and J ends were trimmed by 0 bases and 2 bases, with 15 bases remaining between them. CDR1 is SGDLS and CDR2 is YYNGEE in the germline V gene. The CDR3 contains 16 residues. CDR3 nucleotide sequence: TGTGCCAGCAGCGTAGTTCCCCCACGACGGACCTACGAGCAGTACTTC. Translated, it gives CASSVVPPRRTYEQYF.

The chain recombines TRBV5-1 with TRBJ1-1; 8 bases fit TRBD1. The CDR3 loop spans 15 amino acids. Germline CDR1 reads SGHRS; CDR2 reads YFSETQ. V dropped 4 bases and J dropped 1; count of bases not matched to a gene: 6. The CDR3 bases are TGCGCCAGCAGCCTACACGGACAGGGGAACACTGAAGCTTTCTTT. Protein product: CASSLHGQGNTEAFF.

The chain joins TRBV6-1 to TRBJ2-7; possible D gene TRBD2, 6 bases. From germline, CDR1 is MNHNS and CDR2 SASEGT. The CDR3 consists of 17 residues. Deletions cut 2 bases from V and 0 bases from J, with 17 bases between. CDR3 loop: CASSEMLRGNPSYEQYF. CDR3 DNA: TGTGCCAGCAGTGAAATGTTGCGCGGGAACCCCTCCTACGAGCAGTACTTC.

J is TRBJ1-5 and V is TRBV5-6, with no clear D. Germline assignment: CDR1 SGHDT and CDR2 YYEEEE. Trimming pared 0 bases from V and 0 bases from J, leaving 7 bases between. There are 15 residues in the CDR3. For the CDR3, the DNA is TGTGCCAGCAGCTTGGGCCCTCGTAGCAATCAGCCCCAGCATTTT. This encodes CASSLGPRSNQPQHF.

This chain links TRBV6-5 with TRBJ1-4; no clear D gene. In germline, CDR1 is MNHEY, CDR2 SVGAGI. The CDR3 is 15 residues long. V lost 4 bases and J 7 bases, leaving 16 bases between the germline ends. CDR3 sequence reads: CASSSMDPNLEKLFF. CDR3 in DNA: TGTGCCAGCAGTTCGATGGACCCAAATCTTGAAAAACTGTTTTTT.

The chain has TRBV5-1 and TRBJ2-3, with 8 bases fitting TRBD2. Unmatched junction bases numbered 11, after V lost 2 bases and J lost 6 bases. This CDR3 region has 16 residues. CDR1 is SGHRS, CDR2 YFSETQ, per germline. The CDR3 region has the DNA TGCGCCAGCAGCTTTATGAGCGGGAGTGTAGCGGATACGCAGTATTTT. Amino acids: CASSFMSGSVADTQYF.

The chain combines TRBV6-5 with TRBJ1-2; 8 positions match TRBD1. V lost 6 bases, J lost 4 bases, and 4 bases stayed unmatched. Germline-derived CDR1 and CDR2 are MNHEY and SVGAGI. The CDR3 covers 13 residues. The CDR3 is CASRTGTGYGYTF. The CDR3 nucleotides are TGTGCCAGCAGGACCGGGACAGGCTATGGCTACACCTTC.

In DNA form, the CDR3 reads TGTGCCAGCAACGGACAGGAGCAGTACTTC. It yields the protein CASNGQEQYF. The V and J genes are TRBV2 and TRBJ2-7; a weak D match, TRBD1 (6 bases). Germline CDR1 is SNHLY and CDR2 is FYNNEI. The CDR3 totals 10 residues. With 7 bases removed from V and 7 bases from J, the gap between germline ends came to 8 bases.

The CDR3 region is CASSQARTSGAYEQYF. The CDR3 nucleotides read TGCGCCAGCAGCCAAGCCAGGACTAGCGGAGCCTACGAGCAGTACTTC. The chain joins TRBV4-3 to TRBJ2-7, with 10 nucleotides matching TRBD2. J lost 2 bases, V lost 1 base, and 5 bases had no gene match. The CDR3 is made up of 16 amino acids. Germline CDR1 and CDR2: LGHNA and YSLEER.

This chain connects TRBV7-9 to TRBJ1-1; D gene ambiguous. Germline CDR1 SEHNR, CDR2 FQNEAQ (reference sequence). Between the trimmed V and J ends, which lost 4 bases and 8 bases, there was a span of 14 bases. CDR3 size: 13 residues. The CDR3 is CASSSSGRREAFF. The CDR3 DNA follows: TGTGCCAGCAGCTCGTCGGGTCGGAGGGAAGCTTTCTTT. Full variable domain (outside the CDR3, taken from reference TRBV7-9 and TRBJ1-1): DTGVSQNPRHKITKRGQNVTFRCDPISEHNRLYWYRQTLGQGPEFLTYFQNEAQLEKSRLLSDRFSAERPKGSFSTLEIQRTEQGDSAMYLCASSSSGRREAFFGQGTRLTVV.